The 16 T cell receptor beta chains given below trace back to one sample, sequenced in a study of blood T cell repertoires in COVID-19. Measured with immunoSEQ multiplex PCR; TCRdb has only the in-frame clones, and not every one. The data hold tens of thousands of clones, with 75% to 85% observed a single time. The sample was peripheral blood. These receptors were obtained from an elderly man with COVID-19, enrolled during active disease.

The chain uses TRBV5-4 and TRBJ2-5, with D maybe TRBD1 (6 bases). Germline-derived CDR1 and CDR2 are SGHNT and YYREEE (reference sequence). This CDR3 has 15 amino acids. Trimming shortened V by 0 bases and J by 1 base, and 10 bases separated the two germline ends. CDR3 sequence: CASSLGPGAQETQYF. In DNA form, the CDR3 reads TGTGCCAGCAGCTTGGGGCCAGGGGCCCAAGAGACCCAGTACTTC.

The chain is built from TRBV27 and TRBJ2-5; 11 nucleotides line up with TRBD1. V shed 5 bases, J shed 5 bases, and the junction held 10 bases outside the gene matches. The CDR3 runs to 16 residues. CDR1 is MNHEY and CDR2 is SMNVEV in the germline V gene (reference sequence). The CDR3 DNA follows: TGTGCCAGCAGTCCCCTCTCGGACAGGGGGCGTGAGACCCAGTACTTC. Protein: CASSPLSDRGRETQYF.

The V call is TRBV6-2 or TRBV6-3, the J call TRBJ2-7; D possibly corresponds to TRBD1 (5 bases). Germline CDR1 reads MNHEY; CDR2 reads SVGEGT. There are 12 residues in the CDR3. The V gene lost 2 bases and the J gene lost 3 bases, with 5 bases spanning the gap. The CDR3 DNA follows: TGTGCCAGCAGTTACAGGGGCTACGAGCAGTACTTC. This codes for CASSYRGYEQYF.

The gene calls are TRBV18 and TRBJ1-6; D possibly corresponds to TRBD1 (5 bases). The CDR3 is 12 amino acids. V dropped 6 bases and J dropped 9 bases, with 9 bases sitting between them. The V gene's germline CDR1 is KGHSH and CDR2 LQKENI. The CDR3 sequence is CASSSRGSPLHF. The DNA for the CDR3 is TGTGCCAGCTCGTCAAGGGGTTCACCCCTCCACTTT.

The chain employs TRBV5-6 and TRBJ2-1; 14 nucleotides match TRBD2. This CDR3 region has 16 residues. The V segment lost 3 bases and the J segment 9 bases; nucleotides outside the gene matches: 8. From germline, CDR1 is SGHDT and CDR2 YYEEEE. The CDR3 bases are TGTGCCAGCAGCTGGGGAGGCGGACTAGCGGGAGGTGAGCAGTTCTTC. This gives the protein CASSWGGGLAGGEQFF.

The CDR3 sequence is CASSLPSGGKETQYF. The DNA of the CDR3 is TGTGCCAGCAGCCTCCCTAGCGGGGGGAAAGAGACCCAGTACTTC. The chain recombines TRBV3-1 (or the pseudogene TRBV3-2) with TRBJ2-5; 11 bases match TRBD2. There are 15 residues in the CDR3. Germline values: CDR1 LGHDT, CDR2 YNNKEL (reference sequence). V shed 4 bases and J 3 bases; nucleotides not matched to a gene: 4.

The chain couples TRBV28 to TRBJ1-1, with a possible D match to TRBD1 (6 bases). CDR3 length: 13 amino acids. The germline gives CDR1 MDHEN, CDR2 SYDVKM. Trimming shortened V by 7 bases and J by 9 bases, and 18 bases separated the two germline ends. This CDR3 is CASTGGGPDQAFF. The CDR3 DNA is TGTGCCAGCACTGGGGGGGGCCCGGACCAAGCTTTCTTT. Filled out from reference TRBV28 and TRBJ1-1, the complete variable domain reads DVKVTQSSRYLVKRTGEKVFLECVQDMDHENMFWYRQDPGLGLRLIYFSYDVKMKEKGDIPEGYSVSREKKERFSLILESASTNQTSMYLCASTGGGPDQAFFGQGTRLTVV.

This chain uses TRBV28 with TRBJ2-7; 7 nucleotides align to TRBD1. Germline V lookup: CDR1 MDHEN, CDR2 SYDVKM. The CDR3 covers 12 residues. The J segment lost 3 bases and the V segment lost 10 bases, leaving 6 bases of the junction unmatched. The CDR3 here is CATETGIYEQYF. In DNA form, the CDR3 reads TGTGCCACAGAGACAGGGATCTACGAGCAGTACTTC.

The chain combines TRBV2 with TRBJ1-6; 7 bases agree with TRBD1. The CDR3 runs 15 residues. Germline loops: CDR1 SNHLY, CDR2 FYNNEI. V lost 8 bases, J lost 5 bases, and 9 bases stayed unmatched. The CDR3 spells CASDMGGQNNSPLHF. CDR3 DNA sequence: TGTGCCAGCGATATGGGGGGACAGAATAATTCACCCCTCCACTTT.

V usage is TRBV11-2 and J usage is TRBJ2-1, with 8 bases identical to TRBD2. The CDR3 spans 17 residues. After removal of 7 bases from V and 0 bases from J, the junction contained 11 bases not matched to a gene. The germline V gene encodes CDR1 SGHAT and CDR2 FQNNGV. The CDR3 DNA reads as TGTGCCAGCATGTCCCCATTGGCGGGGGGCTCCTACAATGAGCAGTTCTTC. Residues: CASMSPLAGGSYNEQFF.

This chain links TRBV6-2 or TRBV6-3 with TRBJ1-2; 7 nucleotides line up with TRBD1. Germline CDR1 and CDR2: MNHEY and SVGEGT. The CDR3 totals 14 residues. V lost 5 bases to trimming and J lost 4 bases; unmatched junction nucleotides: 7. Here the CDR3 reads CASSAPGQFYGYTF. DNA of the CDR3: TGTGCCAGCAGTGCCCCGGGACAGTTCTATGGCTACACCTTC.

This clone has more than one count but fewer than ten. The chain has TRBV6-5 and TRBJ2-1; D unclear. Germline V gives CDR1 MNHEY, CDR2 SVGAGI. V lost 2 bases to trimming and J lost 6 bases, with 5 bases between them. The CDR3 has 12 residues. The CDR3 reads CASSYQINEQFF. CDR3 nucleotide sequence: TGTGCCAGCAGTTACCAGATCAATGAGCAGTTCTTC.

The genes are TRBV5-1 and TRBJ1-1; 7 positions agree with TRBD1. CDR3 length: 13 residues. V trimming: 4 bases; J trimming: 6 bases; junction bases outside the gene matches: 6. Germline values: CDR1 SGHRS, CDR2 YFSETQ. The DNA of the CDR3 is TGCGCCAGCAGCCCGAGGGACAGTTCTGAAGCTTTCTTT. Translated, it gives CASSPRDSSEAFF.

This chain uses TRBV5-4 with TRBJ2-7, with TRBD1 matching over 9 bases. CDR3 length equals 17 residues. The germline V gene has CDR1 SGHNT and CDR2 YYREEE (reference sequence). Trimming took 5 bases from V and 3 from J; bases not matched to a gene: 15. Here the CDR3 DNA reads TGTGCCAGCAGTTCCGGGACAGGGTTTTGGAAGAGCTACGAGCAGTACTTC. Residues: CASSSGTGFWKSYEQYF.

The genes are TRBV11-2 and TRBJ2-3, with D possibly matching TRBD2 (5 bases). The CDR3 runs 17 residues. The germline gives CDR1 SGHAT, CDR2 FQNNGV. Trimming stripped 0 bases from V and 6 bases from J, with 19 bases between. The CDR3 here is CASSLDSRSLAGDTQYF. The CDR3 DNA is TGTGCCAGCAGCTTAGATTCGCGCAGTCTAGCAGGCGATACGCAGTATTTT.

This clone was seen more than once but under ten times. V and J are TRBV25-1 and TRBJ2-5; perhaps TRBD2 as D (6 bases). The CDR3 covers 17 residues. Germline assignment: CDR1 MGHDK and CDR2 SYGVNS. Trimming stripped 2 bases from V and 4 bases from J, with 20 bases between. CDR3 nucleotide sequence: TGTGCCAGCAGTGAACGCTTTTCTTACGGGGGAGGAGAGACCCAGTACTTC. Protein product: CASSERFSYGGGETQYF.